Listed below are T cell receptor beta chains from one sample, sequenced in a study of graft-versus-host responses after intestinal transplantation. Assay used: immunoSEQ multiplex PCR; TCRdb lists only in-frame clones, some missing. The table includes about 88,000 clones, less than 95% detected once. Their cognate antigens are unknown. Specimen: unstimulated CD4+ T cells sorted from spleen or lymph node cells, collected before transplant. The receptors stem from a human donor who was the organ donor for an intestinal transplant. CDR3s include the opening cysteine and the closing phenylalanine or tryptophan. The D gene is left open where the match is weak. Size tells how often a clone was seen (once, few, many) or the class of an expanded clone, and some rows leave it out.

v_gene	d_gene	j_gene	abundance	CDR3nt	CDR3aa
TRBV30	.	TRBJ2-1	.	TGTGCCTGGAGTTCTGGTGGGAGTTTGAGCAATGAGCAGTTCTTC	CAWSSGGSLSNEQFF
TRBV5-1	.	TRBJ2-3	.	TGCGCCAGCAGCTTGGATGGCAGGGGTTCAGATACGCAGTATTTT	CASSLDGRGSDTQYF
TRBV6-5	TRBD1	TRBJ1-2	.	TGTGCCAGCAGTGCACAGGGGGGGGGTTATGGCTACACCTTC	CASSAQGGGYGYTF
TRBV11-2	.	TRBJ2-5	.	TGTGCCAGCAGCGTTAGTTGGGAGACCCAGTACTTC	CASSVSWETQYF
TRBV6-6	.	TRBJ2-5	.	TGTGCCAGCAGTTACAGCGGGGAGACCCAGTACTTC	CASSYSGETQYF
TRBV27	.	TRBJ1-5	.	TGTGCCACCGCCGGAACAGGGAGAAATCAGCCCCAGCATTTT	CATAGTGRNQPQHF
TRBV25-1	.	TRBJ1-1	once	TGTGCCAGCAGTGAATCCCCCCACACAAACACGAACACTGAAGCTTTCTTT	CASSESPHTNTNTEAFF
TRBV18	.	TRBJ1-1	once	TGTGCCAGCTCACCGAAACATACAGCTCTGGTGACTGAAGCTTTCTTT	CASSPKHTALVTEAFF
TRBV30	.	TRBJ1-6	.	TGTGCCTGGAGAAGGAGAATAAGCTCCTATAATTCACCCCTCCACTTT	CAWRRRISSYNSPLHF
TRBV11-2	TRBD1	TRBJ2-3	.	TGTGCCAGCAGCTTAGAGGGACAGGGATGGGATACGCAGTATTTT	CASSLEGQGWDTQYF
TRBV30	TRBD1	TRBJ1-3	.	TGTGCCTGGGGGACAGGGGGTGCTGGAAACACCATATATTTT	CAWGTGGAGNTIYF
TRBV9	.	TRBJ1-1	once	TGTGCCAGCAGCGTAGTAGGGGGGAACACTGAAGCTTTCTTT	CASSVVGGNTEAFF
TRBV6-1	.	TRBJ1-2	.	TGTGCCAGCACCGTAACTAGGGAGGGGTATGGCTACACCTTC	CASTVTREGYGYTF